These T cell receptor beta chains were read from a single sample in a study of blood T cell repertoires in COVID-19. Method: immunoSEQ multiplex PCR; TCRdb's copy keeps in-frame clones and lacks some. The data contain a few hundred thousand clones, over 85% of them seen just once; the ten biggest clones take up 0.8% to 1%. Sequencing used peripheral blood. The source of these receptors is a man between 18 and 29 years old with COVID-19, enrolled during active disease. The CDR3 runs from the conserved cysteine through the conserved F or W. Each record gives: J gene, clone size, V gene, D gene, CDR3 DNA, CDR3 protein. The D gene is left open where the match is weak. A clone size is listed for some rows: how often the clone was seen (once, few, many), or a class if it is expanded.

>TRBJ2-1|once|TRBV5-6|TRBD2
TGTGCCAGCAGCTTAAGCGGGGTTTTGAATGAGCAGTTCTTC
CASSLSGVLNEQFF
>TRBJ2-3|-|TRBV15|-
TGTGCCACCAGCAGAGCGGGGGTAAACGCTTTCACAGATACGCAGTATTTT
CATSRAGVNAFTDTQYF
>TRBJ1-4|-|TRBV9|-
TGTGCCAGCAGCGTAGGAGTTCTCCGGGCTAATGAAAAACTGTTTTTT
CASSVGVLRANEKLFF
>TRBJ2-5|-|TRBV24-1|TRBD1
TGTGCCACCAGTGATTTGGGACAGGGAGGTGAGACCCAGTACTTC
CATSDLGQGGETQYF
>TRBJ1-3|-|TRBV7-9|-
TGTGCCAGCAGCTTAGCGTCATCCGGAAACACCATATATTTT
CASSLASSGNTIYF
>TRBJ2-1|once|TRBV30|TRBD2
TGTGCCTGGAGTGCCGGACTAGGCTACAATGAGCAGTTCTTC
CAWSAGLGYNEQFF
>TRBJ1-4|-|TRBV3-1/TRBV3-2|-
TGTGCCAGCAGCCTTCCGACGGGGGAAAATGAAAAACTGTTTTTT
CASSLPTGENEKLFF
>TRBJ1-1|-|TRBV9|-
TGTGCCAGCAGCGTAGAGCGCGCGAACACTGAAGCTTTCTTT
CASSVERANTEAFF
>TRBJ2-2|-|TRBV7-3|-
TGTGCCAGCAGCTCTAGAGCATTGGGGACTGACGGTGGTGGCGGGGAGCTGTTTTTT
CASSSRALGTDGGGGELFF
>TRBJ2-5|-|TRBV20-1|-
TGCAGTGCTAGAGTACAAGAGACCCAGTACTTC
CSARVQETQYF
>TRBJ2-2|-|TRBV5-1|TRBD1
TGCGCCAGCAGCGTCGGACAGGGAACCGGGGAGCTGTTTTTT
CASSVGQGTGELFF
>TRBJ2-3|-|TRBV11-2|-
TGTGCCAGCAGCTTATACGTAAGAGACACAGATACGCAGTATTTT
CASSLYVRDTDTQYF
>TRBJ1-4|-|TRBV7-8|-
TGTGCCAGCAGCTTAAACAGGCATGAAAAACTGTTTTTT
CASSLNRHEKLFF
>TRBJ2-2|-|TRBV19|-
TGTGCCAGTCGCGGGACAGCGAACACCGGGGAGCTGTTTTTT
CASRGTANTGELFF
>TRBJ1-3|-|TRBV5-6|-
TGTGCCAGCAGCTTTCGGTCCTCTGGAAACACCATATATTTT
CASSFRSSGNTIYF
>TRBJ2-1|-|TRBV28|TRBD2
TGTGCCAGCAGACCCTCACTAGCGGGAGGGCGCAATGAGCAGTTCTTC
CASRPSLAGGRNEQFF
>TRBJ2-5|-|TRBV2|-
TGTGCCAGCAGTTTGACTGCCGGGGAGACCCAGTACTTC
CASSLTAGETQYF